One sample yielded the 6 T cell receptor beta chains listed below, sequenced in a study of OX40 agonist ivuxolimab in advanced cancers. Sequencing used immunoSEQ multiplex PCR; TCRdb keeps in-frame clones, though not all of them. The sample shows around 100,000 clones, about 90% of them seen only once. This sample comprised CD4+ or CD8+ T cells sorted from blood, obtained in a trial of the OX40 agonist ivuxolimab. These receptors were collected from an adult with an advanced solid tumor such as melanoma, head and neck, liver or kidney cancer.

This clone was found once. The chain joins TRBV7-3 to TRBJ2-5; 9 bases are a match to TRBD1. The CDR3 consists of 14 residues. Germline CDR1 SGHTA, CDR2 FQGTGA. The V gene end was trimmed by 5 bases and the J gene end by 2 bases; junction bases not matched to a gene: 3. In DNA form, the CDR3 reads TGTGCCAGCAGCCCCGGGACAGGGCAAGAGACCCAGTACTTC. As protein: CASSPGTGQETQYF. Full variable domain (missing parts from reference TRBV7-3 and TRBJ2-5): GAGVSQTPSNKVTEKGKYVELRCDPISGHTALYWYRQSLGQGPEFLIYFQGTGAADDSGLPNDRFFAVRPEGSVSTLKIQRTERGDSAVYLCASSPGTGQETQYFGPGTRLLVL.

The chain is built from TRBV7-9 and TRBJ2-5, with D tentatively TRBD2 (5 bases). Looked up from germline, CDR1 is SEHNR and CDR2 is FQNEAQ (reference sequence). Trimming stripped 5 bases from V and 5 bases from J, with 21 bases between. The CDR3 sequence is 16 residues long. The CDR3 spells CASSDIPLMDSETQYF. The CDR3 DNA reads TGTGCCAGCAGCGACATCCCCCTCATGGACTCGGAGACCCAGTACTTC.

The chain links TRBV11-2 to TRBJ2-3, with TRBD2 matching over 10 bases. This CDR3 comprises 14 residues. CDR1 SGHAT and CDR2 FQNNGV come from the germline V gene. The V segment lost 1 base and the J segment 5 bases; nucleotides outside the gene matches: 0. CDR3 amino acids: CASSLGLAGDTQYF. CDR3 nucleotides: TGTGCCAGCAGCTTAGGACTAGCGGGAGATACGCAGTATTTT.

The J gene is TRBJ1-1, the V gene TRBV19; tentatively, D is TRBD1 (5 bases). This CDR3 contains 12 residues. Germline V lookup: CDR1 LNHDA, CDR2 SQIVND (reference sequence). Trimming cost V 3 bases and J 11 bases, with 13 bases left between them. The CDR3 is CASSIPRADAFF. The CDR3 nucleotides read TGTGCCAGTAGTATTCCCAGGGCCGACGCTTTCTTT.

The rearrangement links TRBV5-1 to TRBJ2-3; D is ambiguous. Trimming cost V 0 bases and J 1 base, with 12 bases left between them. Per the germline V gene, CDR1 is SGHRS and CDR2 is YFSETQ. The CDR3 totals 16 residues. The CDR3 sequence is CASSLEAQIGTDTQYF. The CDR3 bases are TGCGCCAGCAGCTTGGAAGCACAGATAGGCACAGATACGCAGTATTTT.

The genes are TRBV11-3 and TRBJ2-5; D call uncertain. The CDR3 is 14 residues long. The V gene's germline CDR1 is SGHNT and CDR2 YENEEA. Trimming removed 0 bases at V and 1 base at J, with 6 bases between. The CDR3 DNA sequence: TGTGCCAGCAGCTTAGATCAAGGCCAAGAGACCCAGTACTTC. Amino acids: CASSLDQGQETQYF.